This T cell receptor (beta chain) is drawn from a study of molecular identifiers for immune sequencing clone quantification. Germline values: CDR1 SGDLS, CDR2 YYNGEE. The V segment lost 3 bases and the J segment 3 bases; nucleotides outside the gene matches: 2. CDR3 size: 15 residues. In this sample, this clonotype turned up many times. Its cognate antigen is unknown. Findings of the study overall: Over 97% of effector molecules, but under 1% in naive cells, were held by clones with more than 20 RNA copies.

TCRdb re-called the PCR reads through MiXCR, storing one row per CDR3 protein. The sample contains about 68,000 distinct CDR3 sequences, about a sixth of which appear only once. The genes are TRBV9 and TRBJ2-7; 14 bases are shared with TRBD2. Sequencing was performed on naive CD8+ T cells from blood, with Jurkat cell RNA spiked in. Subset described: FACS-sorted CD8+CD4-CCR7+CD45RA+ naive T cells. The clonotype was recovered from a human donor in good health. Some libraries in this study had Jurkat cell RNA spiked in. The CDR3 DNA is TGTGCCAGCAGCGGACTAGCGGGAGGGAACTACGAGCAGTACTTC. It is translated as CASSGLAGGNYEQYF.